This T cell receptor (beta chain) came from a study of PD-1 blockade in mismatch repair-deficient tumors. Note on this clone: Its antigen is not identified.

Study results and caveats: Over a hundred unique blood TCRs came from expansion to three of seven peptides.

Trimming removed 0 bases from V and 2 bases from J, with 11 bases in between. The CDR3 length is 16 residues. The germline gives CDR1 ENHRY, CDR2 SYGVKD. Generated by immunoSEQ multiplex PCR, the TCRdb table keeps only in-frame clones and is missing some. The sample shows some 9,000 clones, roughly 88% of them seen only once. Time point defined: approximately 10-day in vitro stimulation with candidate neoantigen peptide 7. Every patient had mismatch repair deficiency by PCR or immunohistochemistry. TCR sequencing covered a few patients who responded to pembrolizumab. An identically run culture lacking peptide was the fold-change baseline.

The sequences come from cells cultured in vitro, collected from a patient treated with pembrolizumab. The genes are TRBV10-3 and TRBJ1-5; possible D gene TRBD1, 5 bases. This TCR derives from an adult with mismatch repair-deficient cancer. The CDR3 coding sequence is TGTGCCATCAGTGAGTCTGGAACAGGACGCAATCAGCCCCAGCATTTT. Translating it yields CAISESGTGRNQPQHF.